These 28 T cell receptor beta chains were all obtained from the same sample, sequenced in a study of human T cells and chemical hapten exposure. TCRdb redid the calling of the RACE reads with MiXCR, one entry per CDR3 protein. Among more than 150,000 distinct CDR3 sequences listed, around 13% were seen once. Time point of the sample: patch test 1, 2 weeks after DPC sensitization. Documented treatment: therapeutic diphenylcyclopropenone sensitization with weekly scalp DPC. Sequences were derived from whole blood, sampled in connection with sensitization to the hapten diphenylcyclopropenone (DPC). These receptors were taken from a woman in her twenties or thirties with alopecia areata. Some clones in this sample may be carry-over from other donors' samples.

In its sample, this clonotype was seen many times. The V call is TRBV7-8, the J call TRBJ2-1; 9 nucleotides agree with TRBD1. The J segment lost 6 bases and the V segment lost 4 bases, leaving 13 bases of the junction unmatched. The CDR3 extends over 17 amino acids. Germline lookup yields CDR1 SGHVS and CDR2 FQNEAQ. DNA of the CDR3: TGTGCCAGCAGCTCTCGAACCGGGACAGGGAAGGGCAATGAGCAGTTCTTC. Translation: CASSSRTGTGKGNEQFF. Full variable domain (rest looked up from reference TRBV7-8 and TRBJ2-1): GAGVSQSPRYKVAKRGQDVALRCDPISGHVSLFWYQQALGQGPEFLTYFQNEAQLDKSGLPSDRFFAERPEGSVSTLKIQRTQQEDSAVYLCASSSRTGTGKGNEQFFGPGTRLTVL.

The chain couples TRBV9 to TRBJ2-1; TRBD2 agrees at 12 bases. Germline loops: CDR1 SGDLS, CDR2 YYNGEE. The CDR3 is 15 amino acids. The J segment lost 6 bases and the V segment lost 6 bases, leaving 7 bases of the junction unmatched. CDR3 protein: CASTTGTSGSNEQFF. CDR3 sequence (DNA): TGTGCCAGCACCACCGGGACTAGCGGGTCCAATGAGCAGTTCTTC.

This clonotype was counted many times. This rearrangement joins TRBV28 to TRBJ1-2; tentatively, D is TRBD1 (5 bases). This CDR3 has 12 amino acids. Germline CDR1 reads MDHEN; CDR2 reads SYDVKM. V lost 6 bases, J lost 5 bases, and 10 bases lay in between. Here the CDR3 DNA reads TGTGCCAGCAGCCCGGGACCGTATGGCTACACCTTC. Translation: CASSPGPYGYTF.

The V call is TRBV20-1, the J call TRBJ1-1, with D possibly being TRBD1 (5 bases). This CDR3 has 12 amino acids. Germline V lookup: CDR1 DFQATT, CDR2 SNEGSKA (reference sequence). V lost 0 bases and J lost 6, with 8 bases in between. CDR3 amino acids: CSARDGGPEAFF. CDR3 DNA: TGCAGTGCTAGAGACGGGGGACCTGAAGCTTTCTTT.

This clonotype occurred a few times. The rearrangement links TRBV5-1 to TRBJ2-2; weak D call: TRBD1 (5 bases). CDR1 SGHRS and CDR2 YFSETQ come from the germline V gene. This CDR3 has 14 residues. Deletions cut 5 bases from V and 3 bases from J, with 11 bases between. The CDR3 nucleotides are TGCGCCAGCAGTGACAGTCGGTACACCGGGGAGCTGTTTTTT. Its translation: CASSDSRYTGELFF.

This clonotype was found a few times. This chain links TRBV5-1 with TRBJ2-1; TRBD1 might be the D (6 bases). Trimming removed 0 bases from V and 2 bases from J, with 18 bases in between. Germline values: CDR1 SGHRS, CDR2 YFSETQ. CDR3 length: 18 residues. The CDR3 sequence is CASSLDPAGTLTYNEQFF. CDR3 nucleotides: TGCGCCAGCAGCTTGGATCCAGCCGGGACACTCACCTACAATGAGCAGTTCTTC.

The chain links TRBV12-3 or TRBV12-4 to TRBJ2-1, with 7 bases fitting TRBD2. V lost 6 bases, J lost 3 bases, and 5 bases stayed unmatched. CDR3 size: 14 residues. CDR3 bases: TGTGCCAGCAGCACGGGACTAATCTACAATGAGCAGTTCTTC. This translates into CASSTGLIYNEQFF.

The chain links TRBV5-4 to TRBJ2-2, with no clear D. CDR3 length equals 12 residues. Germline V gene sequence: CDR1 SGHNT, CDR2 YYREEE (reference sequence). The V gene lost 4 bases and the J gene lost 3 bases, with 4 bases spanning the gap. CDR3 protein: CASSVYTGELFF. For the CDR3, the DNA is TGTGCCAGCAGCGTCTACACCGGGGAGCTGTTTTTT.

DNA of the CDR3: TGCAGTGCTCTTCGCGCGCAAAATACGCAGTATTTT. This sequence encodes CSALRAQNTQYF. This sequence joins TRBV20-1 and TRBJ2-3; D is undetermined. Germline CDR1 is DFQATT and CDR2 is SNEGSKA (reference sequence). The CDR3 totals 12 residues. Trimming removed 5 bases at V and 7 bases at J, with 13 bases between.

This clonotype was seen more than once but under ten times. The V gene is TRBV6-2 or TRBV6-3, the J gene TRBJ1-6, with 8 bases fitting TRBD1. The V gene's germline CDR1 is MNHEY and CDR2 SVGEGT. The CDR3 length is 17 residues. V lost 0 bases and J lost 11; bases outside the gene matches: 12. CDR3 in amino acids: CASSYSSVRGQVAPLHF. The CDR3 bases are TGTGCCAGCAGTTACTCGTCCGTCAGGGGGCAGGTGGCACCCCTCCACTTT.

This clonotype was seen a few times. This chain links TRBV6-1 with TRBJ2-1; 10 bases are a match to TRBD2. Per the germline V gene, CDR1 is MNHNS and CDR2 is SASEGT. V lost 6 bases to trimming and J lost 15 bases; unmatched junction nucleotides: 17. The CDR3 has 15 residues. The CDR3 protein is CASSIGDISGRPPFF. In nucleotides, the CDR3 is TGTGCCAGCAGCATCGGAGATATTAGCGGGAGGCCTCCGTTCTTC.

In its sample, this clonotype was seen many times. The chain joins TRBV19 to TRBJ2-2; 8 nucleotides line up with TRBD1. V shed 9 bases and J 6 bases; nucleotides not matched to a gene: 12. Per the germline V gene, CDR1 is LNHDA and CDR2 is SQIVND (reference sequence). CDR3 length: 15 residues. This CDR3 reads CASSGTGGYAGELFF. The CDR3 DNA sequence: TGTGCCAGCAGCGGAACAGGGGGATATGCCGGGGAGCTGTTTTTT.

To note about this clonotype: Being one base from a much bigger clone, this may be a read error. V usage is TRBV6-6 and J usage is TRBJ1-6; TRBD1 might be the D (6 bases). Germline lookup yields CDR1 MNHNY and CDR2 SVGAGI (reference sequence). V was trimmed by 6 bases and J by 0 bases, leaving 15 bases between them. The CDR3 has 17 residues. CDR3 DNA: TGTGCCAGCAGCTCCTGGACAGTATTCTCCTATAATTCACCCCTCCACTTT. This gives the protein CASSSWTVFSYNSPLHF.

This clonotype was seen only a few times. The chain links TRBV5-1 to TRBJ2-7; D remains ambiguous. The CDR3 spans 16 residues. The germline V gene encodes CDR1 SGHRS and CDR2 YFSETQ. V was shortened by 4 bases and J by 6 bases, with 23 bases between the two germline ends. The CDR3 nucleotides read TGCGCCAGCAGCCTTCGGGCAGCCCCCACCTCCCGCGAGCAGTACTTC. Its translation: CASSLRAAPTSREQYF.

In this sample, this clonotype turned up many times. The V call is TRBV29-1, the J call TRBJ1-1, with 7 nucleotides matching TRBD1. The CDR3 length is 13 residues. CDR1 and CDR2 (germline): SQVTM, ANQGSEA. After removal of 1 base from V and 6 bases from J, the junction contained 5 bases not matched to a gene. CDR3 nucleotides: TGCAGCGTTGAAGGGGAGGGGGCATCTGAAGCTTTCTTT. Amino acid sequence: CSVEGEGASEAFF.

In this sample, this clonotype turned up a few times. The rearrangement links TRBV7-2 to TRBJ2-5; 7 bases are a match to TRBD1. CDR3 length equals 15 residues. V shed 3 bases and J 5 bases; nucleotides not matched to a gene: 9. Germline V CDR1 and CDR2: SGHTA, FQGNSA. The CDR3 DNA reads as TGTGCCAGCAGCTTCGACAGGGTTTCCGGTGAGACCCAGTACTTC. Translation gives CASSFDRVSGETQYF. Variable domain in full (rest from reference TRBV7-2 and TRBJ2-5): GAGVSQSPSNKVTEKGKDVELRCDPISGHTALYWYRQSLGQGLEFLIYFQGNSAPDKSGLPSDRFSAERTGGSVSTLTIQRTQQEDSAVYLCASSFDRVSGETQYFGPGTRLLVL.

This clonotype was counted a few times. V usage is TRBV6-2 or TRBV6-3 and J usage is TRBJ2-1; 8 bases match TRBD2. CDR1 and CDR2 from the germline V gene are MNHEY and SVGEGT. V was clipped by 7 bases and J by 0 bases; unmatched bases: 14. The CDR3 covers 18 residues. The CDR3 protein is CASTPFSVAGSSYNEQFF. The CDR3 bases are TGTGCCAGCACACCCTTTTCCGTAGCGGGGAGCTCCTACAATGAGCAGTTCTTC.

This clonotype was seen a few times. The chain couples TRBV27 to TRBJ2-5, with 9 bases aligning to TRBD2. CDR1 is MNHEY and CDR2 is SMNVEV in the germline V gene (reference sequence). V shed 6 bases, J shed 5 bases, and the junction held 10 bases outside the gene matches. The CDR3 contains 15 residues. The CDR3 region has the DNA TGTGCCAGCAGAATAGGGCTAGCGGGGTGGGAGACCCAGTACTTC. Its translation: CASRIGLAGWETQYF.

V and J are TRBV7-2 and TRBJ2-5, with D unresolved. The CDR3 loop spans 12 amino acids. Deletions cut 3 bases from V and 4 bases from J, with 6 bases between. Germline-derived CDR1 and CDR2 are SGHTA and FQGNSA. CDR3 protein: CASSFHLETQYF. CDR3 bases: TGTGCCAGCAGCTTCCACCTAGAGACCCAGTACTTC.

This clonotype was detected many times. The chain recombines TRBV7-2 with TRBJ1-3; 7 positions match TRBD1. Trimming removed 6 bases from V and 0 bases from J; junction bases left unmatched: 5. The CDR3 is 15 amino acids. The germline CDR1 and CDR2 sequences are SGHTA and FQGNSA. Written as DNA, the CDR3 is TGTGCCAGCAGGACAACAGGGGTCTCTGGAAACACCATATATTTT. Translated, it gives CASRTTGVSGNTIYF.

This chain links TRBV7-2 with TRBJ1-1, with D unresolved. This CDR3 region has 12 residues. Germline V gene lookup returns CDR1 SGHTA and CDR2 FQGNSA. Between the trimmed V and J ends, which lost 5 bases and 3 bases, there was a span of 7 bases. The CDR3: CASSVVHTEAFF. The CDR3 DNA reads TGTGCCAGCAGCGTAGTTCACACTGAAGCTTTCTTT.

V and J are TRBV20-1 and TRBJ2-3; 7 positions agree with TRBD2. Germline CDR1 and CDR2: DFQATT and SNEGSKA (reference sequence). The CDR3 runs 15 residues. V dropped 1 base and J dropped 1; count of bases not matched to a gene: 5. For the CDR3, the DNA is TGCAGTGCTAGAGTCCTGGGGAGGGGCACAGATACGCAGTATTTT. Translation: CSARVLGRGTDTQYF.

This clonotype was detected many times. The V call is TRBV18, the J call TRBJ1-1, with 7 bases matching TRBD1. CDR1 is KGHSH, CDR2 LQKENI, per germline. J was trimmed by 5 bases and V by 3 bases; bases with no gene match: 6. The CDR3 spans 14 residues. Here the CDR3 DNA reads TGTGCCAGCTCACCCCTCGGGACAGATACTGAAGCTTTCTTT. It yields the protein CASSPLGTDTEAFF.

This clonotype was counted many times. This sequence joins TRBV11-1 and TRBJ1-2; the D is unclear. Per the germline V gene, CDR1 is SGHAT and CDR2 is FQDESV (reference sequence). This CDR3 is 12 amino acids long. V shed 4 bases and J shed 8 bases, with 11 bases lying between them. DNA for the CDR3: TGTGCCAGCAGCTATTACAGCGGAGGCTACACCTTC. Translating it yields CASSYYSGGYTF.

The chain's CDR3 is CASSPSKGGGNYGYTF. The CDR3 DNA is TGTGCCAGTAGCCCTTCGAAGGGCGGGGGGAACTATGGCTACACCTTC. The chain is built from TRBV19 and TRBJ1-2; possibly TRBD1 for D (5 bases). V dropped 6 bases and J dropped 2 bases, with 19 bases sitting between them. The germline V gene has CDR1 LNHDA and CDR2 SQIVND (reference sequence). The CDR3 contains 16 residues.

This clonotype was seen only a few times. The chain employs TRBV6-5 and TRBJ1-5; TRBD1 aligns across 11 bases. The junction had 2 bases not matched to a gene; V was cut back by 8 bases and J by 5 bases. The CDR3 has 13 amino acids. CDR1 and CDR2 from the germline V gene are MNHEY and SVGAGI. CDR3 bases: TGTGCCAGCGGACAGGGGGCATATCAGCCCCAGCATTTT. This codes for CASGQGAYQPQHF.

This chain uses TRBV6-5 with TRBJ2-3, with D possibly matching TRBD1 (6 bases). The CDR3 sequence is 14 residues long. V dropped 6 bases and J dropped 2 bases, with 12 bases sitting between them. Germline V lookup: CDR1 MNHEY, CDR2 SVGAGI. Written as DNA, the CDR3 is TGTGCCAGCAGACTCAGGGGCCTCACAGATACGCAGTATTTT. It yields the protein CASRLRGLTDTQYF.

A word on this clonotype: This could be a read error, since a much larger clone is one nucleotide away. The chain carries TRBV6-5 and TRBJ1-5, with a tentative D call TRBD1 (5 bases). The length of the CDR3 is 15 residues. V lost 4 bases and J lost 2, with 12 bases in between. The germline V gene has CDR1 MNHEY and CDR2 SVGAGI. CDR3 region: CASSFMGEGNQPQHF. The CDR3 DNA follows: TGTGCCAGCAGTTTTATGGGGGAGGGCAATCAGCCCCAGCATTTT.